This TCR beta chain was found in a study of blood T cell repertoires in COVID-19. Turning to the study itself: Nucleic acid was either cDNA or gDNA, and it came from T cells, B-cell-depleted T cells, or PBMCs.

The germline CDR1 and CDR2 sequences are SNHLY and FYNNEI. The germline V and J ends were trimmed by 6 bases and 5 bases, with 10 bases remaining between them. The CDR3 covers 13 residues. Original processing methods: Using reference gene primer amplification, nucleated cell counts were estimated. The data were produced by immunoSEQ multiplex PCR, yet TCRdb's version contains in-frame clones alone and is incomplete. V, J and clone size were drawn from that table, and D and trimming were deduced from the DNA. Of about 300,000 clones in the sample, around 86% are singletons; the top ten hold 1.5% to 2%.

The source is a woman in her forties or fifties with acute or convalescent COVID-19. The chain combines TRBV2 with TRBJ2-2; D perhaps matches TRBD2 (5 bases). The specimen sequenced was peripheral blood. This CDR3 is CASRRTWTGELFF. The CDR3 DNA reads as TGTGCCAGCAGAAGGACTTGGACCGGGGAGCTGTTTTTT.